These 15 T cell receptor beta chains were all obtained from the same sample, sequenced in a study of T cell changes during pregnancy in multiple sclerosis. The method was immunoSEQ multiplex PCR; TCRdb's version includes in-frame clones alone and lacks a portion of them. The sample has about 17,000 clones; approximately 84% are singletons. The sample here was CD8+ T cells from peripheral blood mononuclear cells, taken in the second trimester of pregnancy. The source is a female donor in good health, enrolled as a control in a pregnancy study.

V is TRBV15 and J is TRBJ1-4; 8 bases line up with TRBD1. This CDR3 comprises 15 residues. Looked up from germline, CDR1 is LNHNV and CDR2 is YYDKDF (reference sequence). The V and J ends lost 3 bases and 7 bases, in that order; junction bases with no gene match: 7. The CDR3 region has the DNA TGTGCCACCAGCAGCGCCAGGGGGCAGGGTGAAAAACTGTTTTTT. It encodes CATSSARGQGEKLFF.

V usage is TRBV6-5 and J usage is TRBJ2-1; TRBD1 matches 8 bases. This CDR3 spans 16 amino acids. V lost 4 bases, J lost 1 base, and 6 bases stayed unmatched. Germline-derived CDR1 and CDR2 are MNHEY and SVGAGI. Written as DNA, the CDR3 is TGTGCCAGCAGTTCGGACAGGGCCGAATCCTACAATGAGCAGTTCTTC. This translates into CASSSDRAESYNEQFF.

The CDR3: CASSQSAAGNTEAFF. The CDR3 DNA reads as TGTGCCAGCAGCCAATCGGCGGCGGGGAACACTGAAGCTTTCTTT. V usage is TRBV16 and J usage is TRBJ1-1; no reliable D call. The V gene's germline CDR1 is KGHSY and CDR2 FQNENV. V lost 0 bases to trimming and J lost 1 base, with 9 bases between them. The length of the CDR3 is 15 residues. Drawing the rest from reference TRBV16 and TRBJ1-1, the complete variable domain is GEEVAQTPKHLVRGEGQKAKLYCAPIKGHSYVFWYQQVLKNEFKFLISFQNENVFDETGMPKERFSAKCLPNSPCSLEIQATKLEDSAVYFCASSQSAAGNTEAFFGQGTRLTVV.

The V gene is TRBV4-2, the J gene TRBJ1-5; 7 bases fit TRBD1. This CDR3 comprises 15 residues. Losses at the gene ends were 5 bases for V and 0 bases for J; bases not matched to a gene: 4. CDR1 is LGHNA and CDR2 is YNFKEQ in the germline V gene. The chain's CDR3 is CASSSQGNSNQPQHF. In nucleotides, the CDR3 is TGTGCCAGCAGCTCACAGGGGAATAGCAATCAGCCCCAGCATTTT.

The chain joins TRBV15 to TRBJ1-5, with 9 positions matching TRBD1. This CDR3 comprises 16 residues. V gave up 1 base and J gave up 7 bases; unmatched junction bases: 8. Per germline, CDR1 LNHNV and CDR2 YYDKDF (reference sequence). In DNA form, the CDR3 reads TGTGCCACCAGCAGAGGCAGGACAGGGGTCGACCAGCCCCAGCATTTT. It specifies CATSRGRTGVDQPQHF.

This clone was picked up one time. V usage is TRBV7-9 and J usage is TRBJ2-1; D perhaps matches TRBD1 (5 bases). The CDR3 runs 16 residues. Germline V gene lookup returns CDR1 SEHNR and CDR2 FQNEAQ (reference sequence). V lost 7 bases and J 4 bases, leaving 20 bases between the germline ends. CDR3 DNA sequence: TGTGCCAGCATCCCCCAGGGAAACGCCGCTTACAATGAGCAGTTCTTC. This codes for CASIPQGNAAYNEQFF. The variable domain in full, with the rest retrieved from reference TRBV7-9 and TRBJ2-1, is DTGVSQNPRHKITKRGQNVTFRCDPISEHNRLYWYRQTLGQGPEFLTYFQNEAQLEKSRLLSDRFSAERPKGSFSTLEIQRTEQGDSAMYLCASIPQGNAAYNEQFFGPGTRLTVL.

The CDR3 region is CASSFSGVPYEQYF. The CDR3 DNA follows: TGTGCCAGCAGTTTTTCGGGGGTCCCCTACGAGCAGTACTTC. This chain uses TRBV6-5 with TRBJ2-5; D may be TRBD2 (6 bases). Gene TRBJ2-7 matches the end of the DNA better, so the J call may be wrong. Germline loops: CDR1 MNHEY, CDR2 SVGAGI. The CDR3 totals 14 residues.

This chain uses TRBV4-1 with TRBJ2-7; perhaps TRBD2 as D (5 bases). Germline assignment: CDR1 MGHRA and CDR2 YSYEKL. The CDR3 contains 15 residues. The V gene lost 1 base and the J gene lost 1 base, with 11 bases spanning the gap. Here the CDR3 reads CASSQGGRGSYEQYF. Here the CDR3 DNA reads TGCGCCAGCAGCCAAGGAGGTCGGGGATCCTACGAGCAGTACTTC.

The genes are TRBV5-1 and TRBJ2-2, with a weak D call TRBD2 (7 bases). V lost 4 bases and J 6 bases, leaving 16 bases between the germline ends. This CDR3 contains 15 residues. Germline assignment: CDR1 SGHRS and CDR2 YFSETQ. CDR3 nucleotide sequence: TGCGCCAGCAGCCCGATGGGGGGGCCTTCCGGGGAGCTGTTTTTT. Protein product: CASSPMGGPSGELFF.

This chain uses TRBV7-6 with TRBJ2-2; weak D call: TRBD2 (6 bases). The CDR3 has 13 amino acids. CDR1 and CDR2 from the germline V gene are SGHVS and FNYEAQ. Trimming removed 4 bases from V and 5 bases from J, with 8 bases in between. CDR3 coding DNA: TGTGCCAGCAGCTCTGGAGGGACCGGGGAGCTGTTTTTT. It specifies CASSSGGTGELFF. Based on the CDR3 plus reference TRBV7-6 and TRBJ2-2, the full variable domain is GAGVSQSPRYKVTKRGQDVALRCDPISGHVSLYWYRQALGQGPEFLTYFNYEAQQDKSGLPNDRFSAERPEGSISTLTIQRTEQRDSAMYRCASSSGGTGELFFGEGSRLTVL.

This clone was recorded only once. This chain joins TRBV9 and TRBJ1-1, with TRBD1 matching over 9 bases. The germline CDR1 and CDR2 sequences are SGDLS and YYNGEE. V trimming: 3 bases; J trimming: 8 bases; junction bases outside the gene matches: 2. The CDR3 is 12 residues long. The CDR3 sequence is CASSADRGEAFF. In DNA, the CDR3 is TGTGCCAGCAGCGCGGACAGGGGAGAAGCTTTCTTT.

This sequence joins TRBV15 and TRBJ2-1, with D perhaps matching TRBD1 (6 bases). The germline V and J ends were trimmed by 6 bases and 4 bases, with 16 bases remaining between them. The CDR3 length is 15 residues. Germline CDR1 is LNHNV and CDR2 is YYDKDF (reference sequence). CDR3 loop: CATRASTGSYNEQFF. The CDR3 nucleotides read TGTGCCACCAGAGCATCGACAGGATCATACAATGAGCAGTTCTTC. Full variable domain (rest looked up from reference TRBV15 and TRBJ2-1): DAMVIQNPRYQVTQFGKPVTLSCSQTLNHNVMYWYQQKSSQAPKLLFHYYDKDFNNEADTPDNFQSRRPNTSFCFLDIRSPGLGDTAMYLCATRASTGSYNEQFFGPGTRLTVL.

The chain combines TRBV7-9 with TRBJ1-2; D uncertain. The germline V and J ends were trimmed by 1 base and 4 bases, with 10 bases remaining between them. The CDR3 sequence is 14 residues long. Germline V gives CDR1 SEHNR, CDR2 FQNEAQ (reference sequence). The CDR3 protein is CASSLGGTPYGYTF. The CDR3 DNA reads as TGTGCCAGCAGCTTAGGTGGCACACCCTATGGCTACACCTTC.

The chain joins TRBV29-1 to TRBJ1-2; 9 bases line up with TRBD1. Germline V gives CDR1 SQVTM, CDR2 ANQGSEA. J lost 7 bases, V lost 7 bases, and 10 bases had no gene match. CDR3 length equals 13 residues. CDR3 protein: CSGTGQGVGGYTF. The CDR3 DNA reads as TGCAGCGGGACGGGACAGGGTGTCGGTGGCTACACCTTC.

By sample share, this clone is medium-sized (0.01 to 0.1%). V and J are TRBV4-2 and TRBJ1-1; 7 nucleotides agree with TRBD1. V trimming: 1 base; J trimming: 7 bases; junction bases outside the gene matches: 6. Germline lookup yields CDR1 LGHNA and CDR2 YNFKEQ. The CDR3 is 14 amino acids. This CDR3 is CASSQAGGRDEAFF. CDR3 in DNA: TGTGCCAGCAGCCAAGCAGGGGGACGGGATGAAGCTTTCTTT.